The 9 T cell receptor beta chains below all came from one sample that was sequenced in a study of cytomegalovirus exposure and HLA in healthy donors. The primer mix had 60 Vbeta and 13 Jbeta primers. The assay was immunoSEQ multiplex PCR, and TCRdb's table has in-frame clones only and misses some. The sample contains about 190,000 clones, about 69% of which appear only once. The sequenced material came from PBMCs. These receptors were collected from a young man in good health and CMV-seropositive.

V usage is TRBV5-4 and J usage is TRBJ2-7; 8 nucleotides match TRBD2. Germline CDR1 is SGHNT and CDR2 is YYREEE (reference sequence). CDR3 length: 13 residues. V was pared by 4 bases and J by 6 bases, with 6 bases of the junction left unmatched. CDR3 nucleotides: TGTGCCAGCAGCGCTGGACTAGCCGGCGAGCAGTACTTC. Its translation: CASSAGLAGEQYF.

A single count supports this clone. The chain links TRBV5-1 to TRBJ1-3; D might be TRBD1 (6 bases). Trimming removed 4 bases from V and 7 bases from J, with 21 bases in between. This CDR3 is 16 amino acids long. Germline CDR1 and CDR2: SGHRS and YFSETQ. DNA for the CDR3: TGCGCCAGCAGCCCTGAGCCCGGACAGCTGCGGAACACCATATATTTT. Residues: CASSPEPGQLRNTIYF.

The chain couples TRBV10-3 to TRBJ1-1; 7 nucleotides agree with TRBD1. CDR1 and CDR2 from the germline V gene are ENHRY and SYGVKD. This CDR3 spans 15 amino acids. The J segment lost 2 bases and the V segment lost 0 bases, leaving 3 bases of the junction unmatched. CDR3 coding DNA: TGTGCCATCAGTGAGTCGACAGGGCCTAACACTGAAGCTTTCTTT. This sequence encodes CAISESTGPNTEAFF.

This chain joins TRBV2 and TRBJ1-5, with 7 bases identical to TRBD1. This CDR3 is built from 15 residues. Germline V gene lookup returns CDR1 SNHLY and CDR2 FYNNEI. The V gene end was trimmed by 6 bases and the J gene end by 7 bases; junction bases not matched to a gene: 12. CDR3 loop: CASRIKLTGQQPQHF. The DNA for the CDR3 is TGTGCCAGCAGGATTAAATTGACAGGGCAGCAGCCCCAGCATTTT.

The V gene is TRBV29-1, the J gene TRBJ1-5, with TRBD1 identical over 9 bases. J lost 4 bases, V lost 3 bases, and 1 base had no gene match. Germline V lookup: CDR1 SQVTM, CDR2 ANQGSEA. The CDR3 has 13 residues. CDR3 residues: CSVEGTGNQPQHF. The CDR3 DNA is TGCAGCGTTGAGGGGACAGGGAATCAGCCCCAGCATTTT.

The chain couples TRBV19 to TRBJ1-1, with TRBD1 as a possible D gene (5 bases). The germline V gene encodes CDR1 LNHDA and CDR2 SQIVND (reference sequence). V was cut by 0 bases and J by 11 bases, with 19 bases left in between. The CDR3 is made up of 15 amino acids. CDR3 sequence (DNA): TGTGCCAGTAGTATAGATGCCAGGGATTCGGGTTTGGCTTTCTTT. It yields the protein CASSIDARDSGLAFF.

This clone was seen a few times. V is TRBV21-1 and J is TRBJ2-2; whether TRBD1, the table's D call, matches the DNA was not checked. TRBV21-1 is assigned pseudogene status. This CDR3 spans 15 amino acids. The CDR3, as DNA: TGTGCCAGCAGCAGGGACAGGGTGGACACCGGGGAGCTGTTTTTT. Encoded protein: CASSRDRVDTGELFF.

This sequence joins TRBV7-2 and TRBJ2-3; the D gene is possibly TRBD2 (6 bases). V was shortened by 4 bases and J by 1 base, with 15 bases between the two germline ends. Germline CDR1 and CDR2: SGHTA and FQGNSA. The CDR3 length is 16 residues. CDR3 coding DNA: TGTGCCAGCAGCTCCCCACGGGGGTCCGGCACAGATACGCAGTATTTT. Translating gives CASSSPRGSGTDTQYF.

This chain uses TRBV29-1 with TRBJ1-5; D possibly corresponds to TRBD1 (6 bases). Trimming removed 4 bases at V and 3 bases at J, with 10 bases between. This CDR3 region has 13 residues. Germline V gene sequence: CDR1 SQVTM, CDR2 ANQGSEA. CDR3 loop: CSVARTVNQPQHF. CDR3 sequence (DNA): TGCAGCGTTGCCCGGACAGTCAATCAGCCCCAGCATTTT. Using reference TRBV29-1 and TRBJ1-5 for the parts outside the CDR3, the full variable domain is SAVISQKPSRDICQRGTSLTIQCQVDSQVTMMFWYRQQPGQSLTLIATANQGSEATYESGFVIDKFPISRPNLTFSTLTVSNMSPEDSSIYLCSVARTVNQPQHFGDGTRLSIL.